This T cell receptor (beta chain) appears in the sequencing data of a study of blood T cell repertoires in COVID-19. For the study at large: The study drew acute and convalescent COVID-19 samples from the United States, Italy and Spain. PBMCs, B-cell-depleted T cells, or T cells were the source of the cDNA or gDNA that made up the material.

The protocol was immunoSEQ multiplex PCR, while the TCRdb copy is restricted to in-frame clones and leaves out a portion. The sample includes about 41,000 clones, approximately 83% of them seen just once. The CDR3 totals 14 residues. Trimming removed 5 bases from V and 6 bases from J, with 14 bases in between. Germline CDR1 SEHNR, CDR2 FQNEAQ (reference sequence). The sample comprised peripheral blood. The rearrangement joins TRBV7-9 to TRBJ2-1, with no clear D. This clonotype originated in a woman over 75 with acute or convalescent COVID-19. Written as DNA, the CDR3 is TGTGCCAGCAGCCTACTCGGTCTGCGCAATGAGCAGTTCTTC. Translated, it gives CASSLLGLRNEQFF.